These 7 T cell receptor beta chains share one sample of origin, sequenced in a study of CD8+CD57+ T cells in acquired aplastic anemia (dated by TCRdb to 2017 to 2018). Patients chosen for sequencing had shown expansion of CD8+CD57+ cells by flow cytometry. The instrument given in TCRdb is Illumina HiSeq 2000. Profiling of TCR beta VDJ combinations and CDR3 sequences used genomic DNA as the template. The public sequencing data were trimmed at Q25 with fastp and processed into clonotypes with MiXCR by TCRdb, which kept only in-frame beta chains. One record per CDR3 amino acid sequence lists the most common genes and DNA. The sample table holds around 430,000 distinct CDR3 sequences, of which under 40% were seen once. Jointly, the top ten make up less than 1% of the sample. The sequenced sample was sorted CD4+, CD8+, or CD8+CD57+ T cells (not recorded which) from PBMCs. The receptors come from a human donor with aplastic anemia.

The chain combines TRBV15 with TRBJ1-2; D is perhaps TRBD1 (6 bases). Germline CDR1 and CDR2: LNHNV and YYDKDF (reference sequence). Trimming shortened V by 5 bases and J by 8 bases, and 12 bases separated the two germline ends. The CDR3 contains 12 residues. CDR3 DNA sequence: TGTGCCACCAGCGGGGGGGCTAGCGGCTACACCTTC. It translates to CATSGGASGYTF.

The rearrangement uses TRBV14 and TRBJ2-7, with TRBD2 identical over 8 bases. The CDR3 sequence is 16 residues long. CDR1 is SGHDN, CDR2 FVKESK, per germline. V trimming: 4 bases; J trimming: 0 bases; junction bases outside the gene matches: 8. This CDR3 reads CASSRLGSGSSYEQYF. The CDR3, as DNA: TGTGCCAGCAGCCGCCTTGGGAGCGGGAGCTCCTACGAGCAGTACTTC.

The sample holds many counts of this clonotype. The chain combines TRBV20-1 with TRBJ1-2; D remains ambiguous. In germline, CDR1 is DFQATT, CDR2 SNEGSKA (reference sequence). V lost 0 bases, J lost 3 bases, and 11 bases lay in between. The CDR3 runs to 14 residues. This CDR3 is CSARDGRIHYGYTF. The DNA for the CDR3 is TGCAGTGCTAGAGATGGTCGGATACACTATGGCTACACCTTC.

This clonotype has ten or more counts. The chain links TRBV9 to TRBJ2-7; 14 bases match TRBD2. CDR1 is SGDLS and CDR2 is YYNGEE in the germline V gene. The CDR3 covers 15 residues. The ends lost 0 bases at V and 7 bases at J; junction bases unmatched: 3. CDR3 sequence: CASSVEGLAGAEQYF. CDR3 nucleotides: TGTGCCAGCAGCGTAGAGGGACTAGCGGGAGCGGAGCAGTACTTC.

CDR3 sequence: CAIRRDRGEKLFF. CDR3 in DNA: TGTGCCATCAGGAGGGACAGGGGCGAAAAACTGTTTTTT. This sequence joins TRBV10-3 and TRBJ1-4; 10 positions agree with TRBD1. CDR1 is ENHRY, CDR2 SYGVKD, per germline. This CDR3 region has 13 residues. V gave up 6 bases and J gave up 8 bases; unmatched junction bases: 3.

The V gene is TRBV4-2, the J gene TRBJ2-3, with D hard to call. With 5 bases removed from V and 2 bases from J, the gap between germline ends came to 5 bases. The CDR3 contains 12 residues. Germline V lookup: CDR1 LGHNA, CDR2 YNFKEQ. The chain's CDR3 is CASSNYTDTQYF. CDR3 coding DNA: TGTGCCAGCAGCAACTACACAGATACGCAGTATTTT.

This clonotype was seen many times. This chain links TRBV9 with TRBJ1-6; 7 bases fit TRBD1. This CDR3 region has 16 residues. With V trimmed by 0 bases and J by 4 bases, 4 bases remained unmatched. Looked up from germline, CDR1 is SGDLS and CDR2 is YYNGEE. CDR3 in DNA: TGTGCCAGCAGCGTAGTATCACAGGGGTATAATTCACCCCTCCACTTT. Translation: CASSVVSQGYNSPLHF.